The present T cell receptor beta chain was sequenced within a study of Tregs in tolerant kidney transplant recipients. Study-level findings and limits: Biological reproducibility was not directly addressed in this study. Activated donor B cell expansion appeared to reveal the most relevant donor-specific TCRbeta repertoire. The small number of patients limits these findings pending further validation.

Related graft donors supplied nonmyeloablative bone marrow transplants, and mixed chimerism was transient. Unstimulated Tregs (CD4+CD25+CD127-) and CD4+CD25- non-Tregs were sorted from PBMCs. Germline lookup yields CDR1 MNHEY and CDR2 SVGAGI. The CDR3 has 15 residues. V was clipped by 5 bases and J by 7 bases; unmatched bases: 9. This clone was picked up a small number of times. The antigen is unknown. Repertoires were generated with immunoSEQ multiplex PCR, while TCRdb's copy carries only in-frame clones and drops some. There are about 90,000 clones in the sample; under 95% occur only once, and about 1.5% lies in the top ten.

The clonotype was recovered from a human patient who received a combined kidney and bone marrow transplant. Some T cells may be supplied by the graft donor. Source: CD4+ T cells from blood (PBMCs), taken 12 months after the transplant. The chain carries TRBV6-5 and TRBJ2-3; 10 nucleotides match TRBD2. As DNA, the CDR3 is TGTGCCAGCAGTCCCACTCTAGCGGGAGAGAATACGCAGTATTTT. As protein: CASSPTLAGENTQYF.